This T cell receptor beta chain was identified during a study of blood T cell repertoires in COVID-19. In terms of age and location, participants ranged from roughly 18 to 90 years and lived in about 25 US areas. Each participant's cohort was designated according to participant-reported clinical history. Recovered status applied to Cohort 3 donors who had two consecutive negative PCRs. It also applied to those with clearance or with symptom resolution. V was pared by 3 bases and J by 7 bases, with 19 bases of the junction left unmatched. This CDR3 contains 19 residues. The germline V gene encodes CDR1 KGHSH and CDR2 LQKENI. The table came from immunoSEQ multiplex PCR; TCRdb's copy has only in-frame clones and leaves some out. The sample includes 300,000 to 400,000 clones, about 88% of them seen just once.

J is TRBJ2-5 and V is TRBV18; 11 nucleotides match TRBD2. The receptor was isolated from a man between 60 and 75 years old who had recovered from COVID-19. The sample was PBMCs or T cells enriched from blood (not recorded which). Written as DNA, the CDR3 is TGTGCCAGCTCACCGGGACAGGGCACTAGCGGGGGACCTCGAGGGACCCAGTACTTC. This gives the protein CASSPGQGTSGGPRGTQYF.